This T cell receptor beta chain derives from a study of preoperative IRX-2 immunotherapy in early breast cancer. TCRdb's copy holds only in-frame clones and misses some; the assay was immunoSEQ multiplex PCR. The table has around 29,000 clones, almost 90% seen once. The treatment: preoperative locoregional IRX-2 cytokine immunotherapy. Patients received preoperative, locoregional IRX-2 cytokine immunotherapy in a phase Ib study. The germline gives CDR1 SNHLY, CDR2 FYNNEI. The CDR3 length is 13 residues. Trimming removed 3 bases from V and 0 bases from J, with 5 bases in between. The sequence was collected from a human donor with breast cancer. This chain connects TRBV2 to TRBJ2-5; D is undetermined. Specimen collection occurred from a patient treated with IRX-2 immunotherapy. The CDR3 region is CASSEANQETQYF. CDR3 nucleotides: TGTGCCAGCAGTGAGGCGAACCAAGAGACCCAGTACTTC.